This T cell receptor (beta chain) was found in a study of OX40 agonist ivuxolimab in advanced cancers. Study summary: Among those treated, three patients had partial responses, one with hepatocellular carcinoma and two with cutaneous melanoma.

Clones were read by immunoSEQ multiplex PCR, and TCRdb kept only the in-frame ones, dropping some. This table holds tens of thousands of clones, over 90% found once. The CDR3 is made up of 17 amino acids. Germline V gene sequence: CDR1 SGHVS, CDR2 FQNEAQ. Trimming pared 2 bases from V and 9 bases from J, leaving 23 bases between. The V and J genes are TRBV7-8 and TRBJ2-1, with TRBD2 as a possible D gene (5 bases). This clonotype was obtained from an adult with an advanced solid tumor such as melanoma, head and neck, liver or kidney cancer. The source was CD4+ or CD8+ T cells sorted from blood, collected in a trial of the OX40 agonist ivuxolimab. This CDR3 is CASSLKNPAAISSEQFF. In nucleotides, the CDR3 is TGTGCCAGCAGCTTAAAGAATCCAGCGGCCATAAGCAGTGAGCAGTTCTTC.